What follows are 16 T cell receptor beta chains derived from one specimen sequenced in a study of regulatory T cells in long-lasting Graves disease. The time point is: newly diagnosed GD, antithyroid drugs for less than 3 months. PBMC RNA was the source of the TCR library. CDR3-region Arm-PCR and iRepertoire HTBI primers produced the TCR beta libraries. TCRdb reprocessed the multiplex PCR reads via MiXCR and lists one record per CDR3 protein. The sample has more than 350,000 distinct CDR3 sequences, around 14% seen once. The sample also formed part of further work on T cells in Graves' hyperthyroidism and ophthalmopathy.

Sequences were derived from peripheral blood mononuclear cells (PBMCs), sampled at new diagnosis, from a patient treated with antithyroid drugs. The receptor set was obtained from a woman in her twenties or thirties with Graves disease.

This clonotype was seen repeatedly, ten times or more. V gene TRBV27 combines with J gene TRBJ2-3; 10 bases match TRBD2. Germline values: CDR1 MNHEY, CDR2 SMNVEV (reference sequence). The CDR3 is 16 amino acids. The J segment lost 9 bases and the V segment lost 4 bases, leaving 13 bases of the junction unmatched. CDR3 protein: CASSSPGTSAIGTQYF. For the CDR3, the DNA is TGTGCCAGCAGTTCGCCCGGGACTAGCGCCATAGGCACGCAGTATTTT.

The sample holds many counts of this clonotype. V usage is TRBV10-3 and J usage is TRBJ2-5; TRBD1 matches at 9 bases. CDR1 and CDR2 from the germline V gene are ENHRY and SYGVKD. The CDR3 length is 16 residues. V shed 2 bases and J 5 bases; nucleotides not matched to a gene: 9. CDR3 sequence: CAISEEAGTGIETQYF. CDR3 DNA sequence: TGTGCCATCAGTGAGGAGGCCGGGACAGGGATCGAGACCCAGTACTTC.

This clonotype was observed a few times. The CDR3 bases are TGTGCCAGCAGCCACCTAGCGGGAGAGAACAAAAACATTCAGTACTTC. Translation: CASSHLAGENKNIQYF. The gene calls are TRBV3-1 and TRBJ2-4, with 10 positions matching TRBD2. Germline V gives CDR1 LGHDT, CDR2 YNNKEL (reference sequence). This CDR3 contains 16 residues. With V trimmed by 3 bases and J by 3 bases, 5 bases remained unmatched. Together with reference TRBV3-1 and TRBJ2-4, the CDR3 gives the full variable domain: DTAVSQTPKYLVTQMGNDKSIKCEQNLGHDTMYWYKQDSKKFLKIMFSYNNKELIINETVPNRFSPKSPDKAHLNLHINSLELGDSAVYFCASSHLAGENKNIQYFGAGTRLSVL.

This clonotype was seen more than once but under ten times. The genes are TRBV30 and TRBJ2-2; D perhaps matches TRBD1 (6 bases). The V gene's germline CDR1 is GTSNPN and CDR2 SVGIG (reference sequence). Trimming shortened V by 5 bases and J by 8 bases, and 12 bases separated the two germline ends. The CDR3 has 12 amino acids. CDR3 nucleotides: TGTGCCTGGGTGGGGGCGAGTGGGGAGCTGTTTTTT. Protein sequence: CAWVGASGELFF.

This clonotype was seen only a few times. The J gene is TRBJ1-4, the V gene TRBV20-1, with D maybe TRBD1 (5 bases). CDR1 and CDR2 from the germline V gene are DFQATT and SNEGSKA (reference sequence). This CDR3 region has 12 residues. Trimming pared 0 bases from V and 7 bases from J, leaving 6 bases between. The CDR3: CSARDRGEKLFF. For the CDR3, the DNA is TGCAGTGCTAGAGATAGGGGTGAAAAACTGTTTTTT.

The chain joins TRBV19 to TRBJ1-1; D is ambiguous. Germline V CDR1 and CDR2: LNHDA, SQIVND (reference sequence). Trimming removed 6 bases at V and 0 bases at J, with 11 bases between. The CDR3 extends over 14 amino acids. The CDR3 nucleotides are TGTGCCAGTAGAATGGGATCCATGAACACTGAAGCTTTCTTT. Protein sequence: CASRMGSMNTEAFF.

The chain links TRBV6-2 or TRBV6-3 to TRBJ2-7; 13 nucleotides agree with TRBD2. CDR3 length: 18 amino acids. Germline V gene sequence: CDR1 MNHEY, CDR2 SVGEGT. After removal of 0 bases from V and 4 bases from J, the junction contained 9 bases not matched to a gene. The DNA of the CDR3 is TGTGCCAGCAGTTACTCAGGGTCAAGGACTAGCGGGAGTTACGAGCAGTACTTC. Translated, it gives CASSYSGSRTSGSYEQYF.

This clonotype was recorded many times. CDR3: CASSLAIGLSSYEQYF. Written as DNA, the CDR3 is TGTGCCAGCAGCTTAGCGATAGGACTTAGCTCCTACGAGCAGTACTTC. The chain is built from TRBV7-9 and TRBJ2-7; maybe TRBD2 (5 bases). CDR3 length: 16 amino acids. V was shortened by 0 bases and J by 0 bases, with 12 bases between the two germline ends. Germline lookup yields CDR1 SEHNR and CDR2 FQNEAQ (reference sequence).

This clonotype was seen at least ten times. The chain combines TRBV4-1 with TRBJ2-1; D ambiguous. The CDR3 has 15 residues. Trimming took 4 bases from V and 3 from J, leaving 13 bases between them. The germline V gene encodes CDR1 MGHRA and CDR2 YSYEKL. The CDR3 DNA reads TGCGCCAGCAGCCCCAGCCATAACAGCTACAATGAGCAGTTCTTC. Amino acid sequence: CASSPSHNSYNEQFF.

This clonotype was detected a few times. The V call is TRBV28, the J call TRBJ2-2; D is undetermined. CDR3 size: 12 residues. Trimming stripped 3 bases from V and 9 bases from J, with 8 bases between. The germline CDR1 and CDR2 sequences are MDHEN and SYDVKM. This chain's CDR3 is CASSFGLWELFF. The CDR3 coding sequence is TGTGCCAGCAGTTTCGGTCTGTGGGAGCTGTTTTTT.

Comment on this clonotype: This likely reflects a read error, since a far larger clone is one base away. This chain connects TRBV11-2 to TRBJ2-7, with 12 positions matching TRBD2. Unmatched junction bases numbered 15, after V lost 8 bases and J lost 7 bases. This CDR3 has 16 residues. CDR1 and CDR2 (germline): SGHAT, FQNNGV. The CDR3 here is CASAGGLAGPQNEQYF. As DNA, the CDR3 is TGTGCCAGCGCAGGTGGACTAGCGGGACCCCAGAATGAGCAGTACTTC.

This clonotype was detected only a few times. The chain couples TRBV7-9 to TRBJ2-2; D remains ambiguous. The CDR3 covers 17 residues. Germline V gene sequence: CDR1 SEHNR, CDR2 FQNEAQ (reference sequence). The V end lost 4 bases, the J end lost 2 bases, and 17 bases lay between the germline ends. The CDR3 sequence: CASSSPRPPVNTGELFF. CDR3 nucleotide sequence: TGTGCCAGCAGCTCCCCCAGACCTCCGGTTAACACCGGGGAGCTGTTTTTT.

This clonotype was recorded many times. This chain connects TRBV2 to TRBJ2-2; D perhaps matches TRBD1 (5 bases). V gave up 7 bases and J gave up 6 bases, with 24 bases separating them. The CDR3 spans 17 residues. The germline gives CDR1 SNHLY, CDR2 FYNNEI. DNA of the CDR3: TGTGCCAGCACCCTCAAAATAGGCAGGGTGAGGTCCGGGGAGCTGTTTTTT. This gives the protein CASTLKIGRVRSGELFF.

The sample holds many counts of this clonotype. At one end, the junction sequence differs from germline, possibly due to a read error. J is TRBJ1-1 and V is TRBV20-1, with a possible D match to TRBD1 (6 bases). The CDR3 is 15 residues long. The germline CDR1 and CDR2 sequences are DFQATT and SNEGSKA (reference sequence). The CDR3 region is CSAGERSGRGTEAFF. Written as DNA, the CDR3 is TGCAGTGCTGGAGAAAGGTCAGGGAGGGGGACTGAAGCTTTCTTT.

Comments on this clonotype: A much larger clone sits a single nucleotide away, making a read error possible. The genes are TRBV18 and TRBJ2-7; the D gene is possibly TRBD1 (7 bases). The DNA matches TRBJ2-1 better at its end, which makes the J call doubtful. The CDR3 is 16 residues long. From germline, CDR1 is KGHSH and CDR2 LQKENI. This CDR3 is CASSPDQGGASYEQFF. The CDR3 DNA follows: TGTGCCAGCTCACCAGATCAGGGGGGAGCCTCCTACGAGCAGTTCTTC.

Only a few counts were recorded for this clonotype. One end of the junction is discordant with germline, which a read error may explain. This rearrangement joins TRBV7-7 to TRBJ2-7; no clear D gene. The CDR3 contains 13 residues. Germline CDR1 is SSHAT and CDR2 is FNYEAQ (reference sequence). The CDR3 DNA reads as TGTGCTAGCAGCTTGGGCAGTGGCAAGGAGCAGTACTTC. Protein sequence: CASSLGSGKEQYF.